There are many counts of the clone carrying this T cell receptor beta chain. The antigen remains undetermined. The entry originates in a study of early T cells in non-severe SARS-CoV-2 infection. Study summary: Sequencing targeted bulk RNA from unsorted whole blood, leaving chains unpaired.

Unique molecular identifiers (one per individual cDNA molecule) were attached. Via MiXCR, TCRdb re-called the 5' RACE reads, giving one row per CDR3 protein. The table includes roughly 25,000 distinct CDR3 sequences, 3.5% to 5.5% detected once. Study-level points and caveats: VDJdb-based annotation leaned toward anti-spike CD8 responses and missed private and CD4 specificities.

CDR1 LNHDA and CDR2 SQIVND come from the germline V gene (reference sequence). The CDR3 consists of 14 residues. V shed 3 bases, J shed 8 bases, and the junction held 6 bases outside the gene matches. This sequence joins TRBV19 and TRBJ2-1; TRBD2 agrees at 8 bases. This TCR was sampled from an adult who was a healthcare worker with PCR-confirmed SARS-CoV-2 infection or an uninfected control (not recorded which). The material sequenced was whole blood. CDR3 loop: CASSISGLAYEQFF. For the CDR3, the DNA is TGTGCCAGTAGTATCAGCGGACTAGCCTATGAGCAGTTCTTC.